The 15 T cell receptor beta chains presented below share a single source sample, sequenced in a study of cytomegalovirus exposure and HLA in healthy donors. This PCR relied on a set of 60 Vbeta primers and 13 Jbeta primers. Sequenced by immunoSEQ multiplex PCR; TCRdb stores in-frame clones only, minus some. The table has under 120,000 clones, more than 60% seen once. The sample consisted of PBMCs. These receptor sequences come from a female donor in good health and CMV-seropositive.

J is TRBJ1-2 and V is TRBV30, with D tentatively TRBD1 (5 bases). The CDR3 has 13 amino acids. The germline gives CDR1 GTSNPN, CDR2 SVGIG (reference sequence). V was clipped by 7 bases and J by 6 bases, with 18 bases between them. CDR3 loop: CAFPGVGRNGYTF. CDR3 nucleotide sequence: TGTGCCTTCCCGGGGGTAGGTCGGAATGGCTACACCTTC.

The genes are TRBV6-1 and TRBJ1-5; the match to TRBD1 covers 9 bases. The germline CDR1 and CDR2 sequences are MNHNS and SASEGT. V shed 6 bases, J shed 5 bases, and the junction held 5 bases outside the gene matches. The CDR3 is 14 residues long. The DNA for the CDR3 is TGTGCCAGCAGCCACGGACAGGGGTATCAGCCCCAGCATTTT. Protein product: CASSHGQGYQPQHF.

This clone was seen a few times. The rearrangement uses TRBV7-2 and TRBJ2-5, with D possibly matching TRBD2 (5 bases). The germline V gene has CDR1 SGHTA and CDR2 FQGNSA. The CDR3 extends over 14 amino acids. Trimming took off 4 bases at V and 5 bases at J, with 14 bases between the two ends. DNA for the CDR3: TGTGCCAGCAGCTCCAATAGGGAGTTGGAGACCCAGTACTTC. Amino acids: CASSSNRELETQYF.

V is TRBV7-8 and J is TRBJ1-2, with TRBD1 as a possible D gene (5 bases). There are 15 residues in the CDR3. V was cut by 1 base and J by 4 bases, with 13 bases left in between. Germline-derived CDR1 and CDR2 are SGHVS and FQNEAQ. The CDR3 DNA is TGTGCCAGCAGCTTAGGTGGCAGGGCTGGCTATGGCTACACCTTC. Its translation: CASSLGGRAGYGYTF.

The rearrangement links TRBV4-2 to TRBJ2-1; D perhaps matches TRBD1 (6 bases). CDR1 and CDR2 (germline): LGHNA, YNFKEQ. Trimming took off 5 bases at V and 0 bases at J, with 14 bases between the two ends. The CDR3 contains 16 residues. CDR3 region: CASSRRQASSYNEQFF. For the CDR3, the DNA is TGTGCCAGCAGCAGACGACAGGCGAGCTCCTACAATGAGCAGTTCTTC.

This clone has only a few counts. The CDR3, as DNA: TGTGCCAGTAGTATGGACAGGGGTAAAGGGGAAGCTTTCTTT. Translating it yields CASSMDRGKGEAFF. The rearrangement joins TRBV19 to TRBJ1-1; 9 bases line up with TRBD1. Per the germline V gene, CDR1 is LNHDA and CDR2 is SQIVND (reference sequence). The junction had 7 bases not matched to a gene; V was cut back by 3 bases and J by 8 bases. There are 14 residues in the CDR3.

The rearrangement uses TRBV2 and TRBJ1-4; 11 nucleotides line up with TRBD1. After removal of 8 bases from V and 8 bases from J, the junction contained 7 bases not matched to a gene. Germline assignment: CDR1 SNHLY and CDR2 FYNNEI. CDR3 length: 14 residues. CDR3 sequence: CASERTGGGEKLFF. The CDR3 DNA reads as TGTGCCAGCGAGCGGACAGGGGGCGGAGAAAAACTGTTTTTT.

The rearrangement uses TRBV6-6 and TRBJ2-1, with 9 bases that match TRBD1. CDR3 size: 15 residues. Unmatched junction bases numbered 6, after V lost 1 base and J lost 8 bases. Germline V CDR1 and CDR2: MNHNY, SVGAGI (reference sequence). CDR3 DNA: TGTGCCAGCAGTTACTTGGACAGGGGATTGGATGAGCAGTTCTTC. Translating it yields CASSYLDRGLDEQFF.

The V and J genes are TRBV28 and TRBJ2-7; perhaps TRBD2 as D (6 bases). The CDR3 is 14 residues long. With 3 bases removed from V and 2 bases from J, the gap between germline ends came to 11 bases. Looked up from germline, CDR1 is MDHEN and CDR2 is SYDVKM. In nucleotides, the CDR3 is TGTGCCAGCAGTTTGACGGAGGGAGCCTACGAGCAGTACTTC. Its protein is CASSLTEGAYEQYF. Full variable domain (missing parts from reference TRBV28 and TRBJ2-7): DVKVTQSSRYLVKRTGEKVFLECVQDMDHENMFWYRQDPGLGLRLIYFSYDVKMKEKGDIPEGYSVSREKKERFSLILESASTNQTSMYLCASSLTEGAYEQYFGPGTRLTVT.

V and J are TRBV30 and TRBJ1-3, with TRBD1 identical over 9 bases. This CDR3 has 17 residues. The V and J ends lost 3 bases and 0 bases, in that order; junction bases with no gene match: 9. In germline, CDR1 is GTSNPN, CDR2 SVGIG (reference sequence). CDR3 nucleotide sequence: TGTGCCTGGAGCCCGGGACAGGGCCATAGCTCTGGAAACACCATATATTTT. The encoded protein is CAWSPGQGHSSGNTIYF.

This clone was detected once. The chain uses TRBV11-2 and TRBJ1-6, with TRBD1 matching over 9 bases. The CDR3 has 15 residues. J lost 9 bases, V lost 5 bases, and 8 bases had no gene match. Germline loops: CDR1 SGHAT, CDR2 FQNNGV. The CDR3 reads CASSSTGGAGSPLHF. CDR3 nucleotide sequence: TGTGCCAGCAGCAGTACAGGGGGCGCAGGTTCACCCCTCCACTTT.

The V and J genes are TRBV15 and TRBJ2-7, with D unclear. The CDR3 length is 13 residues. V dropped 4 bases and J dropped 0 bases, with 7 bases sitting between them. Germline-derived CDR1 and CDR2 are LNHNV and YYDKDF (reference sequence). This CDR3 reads CATSKDISYEQYF. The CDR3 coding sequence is TGTGCCACCAGCAAAGACATCTCCTACGAGCAGTACTTC.

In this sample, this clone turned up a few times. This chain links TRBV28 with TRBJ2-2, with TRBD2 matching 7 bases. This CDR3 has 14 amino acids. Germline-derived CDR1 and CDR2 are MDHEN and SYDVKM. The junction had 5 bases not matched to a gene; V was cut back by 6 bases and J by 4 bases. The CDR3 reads CASRGGWSTGELFF. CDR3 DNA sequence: TGTGCCAGCAGGGGGGGGTGGTCCACCGGGGAGCTGTTTTTT.

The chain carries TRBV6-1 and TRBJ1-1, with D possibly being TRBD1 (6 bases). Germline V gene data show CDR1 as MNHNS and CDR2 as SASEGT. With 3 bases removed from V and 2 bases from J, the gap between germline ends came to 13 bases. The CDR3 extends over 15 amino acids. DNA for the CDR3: TGTGCCAGCAGTGAGACCGACAGGCCCAACACTGAAGCTTTCTTT. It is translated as CASSETDRPNTEAFF.

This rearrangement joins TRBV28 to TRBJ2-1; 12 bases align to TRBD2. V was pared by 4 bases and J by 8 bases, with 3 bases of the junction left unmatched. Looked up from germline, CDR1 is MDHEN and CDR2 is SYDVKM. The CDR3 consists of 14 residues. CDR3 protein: CASSYGLAGHEQFF. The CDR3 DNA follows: TGTGCCAGCAGTTATGGACTAGCGGGGCATGAGCAGTTCTTC.